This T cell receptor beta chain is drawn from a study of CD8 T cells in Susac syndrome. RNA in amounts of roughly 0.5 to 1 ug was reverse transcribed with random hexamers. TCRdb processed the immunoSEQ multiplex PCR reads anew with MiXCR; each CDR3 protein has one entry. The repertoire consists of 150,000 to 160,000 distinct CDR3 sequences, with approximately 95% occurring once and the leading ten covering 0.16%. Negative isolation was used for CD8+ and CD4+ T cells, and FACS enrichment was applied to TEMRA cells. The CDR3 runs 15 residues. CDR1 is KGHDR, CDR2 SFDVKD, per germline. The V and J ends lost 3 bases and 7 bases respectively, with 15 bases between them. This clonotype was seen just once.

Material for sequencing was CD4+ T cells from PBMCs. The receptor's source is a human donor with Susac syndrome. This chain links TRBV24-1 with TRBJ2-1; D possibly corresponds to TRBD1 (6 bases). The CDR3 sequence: CATSDRRAGDNEQFF. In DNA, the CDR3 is TGTGCCACCAGTGATCGGCGCGCAGGGGATAATGAGCAGTTCTTC.